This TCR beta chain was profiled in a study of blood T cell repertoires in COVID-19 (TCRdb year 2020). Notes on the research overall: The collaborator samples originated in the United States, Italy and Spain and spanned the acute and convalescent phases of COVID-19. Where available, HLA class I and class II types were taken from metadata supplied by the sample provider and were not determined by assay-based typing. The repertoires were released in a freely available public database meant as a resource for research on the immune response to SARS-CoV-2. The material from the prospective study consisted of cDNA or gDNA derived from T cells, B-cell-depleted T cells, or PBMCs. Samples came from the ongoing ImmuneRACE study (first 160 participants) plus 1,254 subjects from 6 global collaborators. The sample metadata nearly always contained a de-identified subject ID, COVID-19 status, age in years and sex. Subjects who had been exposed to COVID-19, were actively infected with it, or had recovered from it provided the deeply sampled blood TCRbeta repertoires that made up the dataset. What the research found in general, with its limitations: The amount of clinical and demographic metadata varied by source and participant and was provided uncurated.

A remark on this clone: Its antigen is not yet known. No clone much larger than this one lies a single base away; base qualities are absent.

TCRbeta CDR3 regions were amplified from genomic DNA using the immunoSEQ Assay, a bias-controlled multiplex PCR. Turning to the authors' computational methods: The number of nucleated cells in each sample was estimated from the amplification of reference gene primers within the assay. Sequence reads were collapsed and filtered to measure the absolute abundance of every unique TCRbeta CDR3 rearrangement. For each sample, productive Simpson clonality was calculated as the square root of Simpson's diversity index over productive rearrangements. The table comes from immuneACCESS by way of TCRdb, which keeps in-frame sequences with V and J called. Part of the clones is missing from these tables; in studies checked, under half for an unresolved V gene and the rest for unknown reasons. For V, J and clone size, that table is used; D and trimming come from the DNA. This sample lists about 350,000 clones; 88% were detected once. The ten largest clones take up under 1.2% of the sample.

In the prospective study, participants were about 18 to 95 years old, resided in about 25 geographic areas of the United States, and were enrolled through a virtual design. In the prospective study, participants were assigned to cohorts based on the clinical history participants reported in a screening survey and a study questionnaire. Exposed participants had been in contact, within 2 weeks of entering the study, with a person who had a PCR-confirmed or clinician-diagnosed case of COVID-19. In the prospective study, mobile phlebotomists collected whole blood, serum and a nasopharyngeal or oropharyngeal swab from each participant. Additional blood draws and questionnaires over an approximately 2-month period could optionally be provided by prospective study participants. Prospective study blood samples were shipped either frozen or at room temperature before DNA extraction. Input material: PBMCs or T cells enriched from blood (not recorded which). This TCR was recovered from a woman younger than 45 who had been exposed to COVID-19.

The CDR3 sequence is CASIWAEDTEAFF. The sequence in DNA is TGTGCCAGCATTTGGGCAGAAGATACTGAAGCTTTCTTT. This chain is built from TRBV6-5 and TRBJ1-1, with the D gene not clear enough to name. Cut back by 7 bases and 5 bases, the V and J ends lie 14 bases apart. The CDR3 holds 13 amino acids from the cysteine to the phenylalanine. The sequence is cut down to CDR3 DNA, 39 bases in frame from base 1. CDR1 and CDR2, per the germline V gene, are MNHEY and SVGAGI.